The entry below gives a single T cell receptor (beta chain) sequence along with its context. Its target is not known. The source of the sample is a study of T cells after yellow fever vaccination. Overall study context: With SMART-Seq v4 Ultra Low Input, the fractions containing low cell numbers were prepared.

The 5'RACE template-switching step produced TCR cDNA and added a universal primer site and UMIs. MiXCR, applied by TCRdb to the 5' RACE reads, yields one record per CDR3 protein. The top ten hold 3.2% of the sample, which has about 340,000 distinct CDR3 sequences, around 13% seen once. General study results and limits: The secondary response was weaker but peaked faster, day 5 versus 15. Booster samples showed a return of most primary-vaccination clones (about 97% CD4, about 88% CD8).

The receptor comes from a man younger than 35 who received the YFV17D yellow fever vaccine. Source: CD4+ T cells sorted from PBMCs, taken 15 days after the yellow fever booster vaccination.

DNA for the CDR3: TGCAGTGCGCCAGCGACAGGGTGGAACCAAGAGACCCAGTACTTC. Residues: CSAPATGWNQETQYF. This rearrangement joins TRBV20-1 to TRBJ2-5; 7 bases agree with TRBD1. Germline V gene data show CDR1 as DFQATT and CDR2 as SNEGSKA (reference sequence). V shed 6 bases, J shed 0 bases, and the junction held 10 bases outside the gene matches. This CDR3 comprises 15 residues.